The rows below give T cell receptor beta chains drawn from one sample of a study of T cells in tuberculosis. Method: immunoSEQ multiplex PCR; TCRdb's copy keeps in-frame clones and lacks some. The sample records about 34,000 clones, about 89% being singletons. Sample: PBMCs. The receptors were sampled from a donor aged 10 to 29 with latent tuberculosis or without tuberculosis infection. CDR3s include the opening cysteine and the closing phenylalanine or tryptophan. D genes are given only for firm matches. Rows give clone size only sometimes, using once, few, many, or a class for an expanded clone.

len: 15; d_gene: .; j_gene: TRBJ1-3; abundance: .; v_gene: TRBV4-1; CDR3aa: CASSQGGQGRNTIYF; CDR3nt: TGCGCCAGCAGCCAAGGGGGCCAGGGGCGAAACACCATATATTTT
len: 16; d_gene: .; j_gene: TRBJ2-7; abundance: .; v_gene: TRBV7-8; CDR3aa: CASTLRAGIPTYEQYF; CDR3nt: TGTGCCAGCACCCTACGGGCGGGTATACCTACCTACGAGCAGTACTTC
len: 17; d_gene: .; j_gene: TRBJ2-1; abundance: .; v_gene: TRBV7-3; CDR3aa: CASSMNRGLSSYNEQFF; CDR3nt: TGTGCCAGCAGCATGAACCGGGGACTGAGCTCCTACAATGAGCAGTTCTTC
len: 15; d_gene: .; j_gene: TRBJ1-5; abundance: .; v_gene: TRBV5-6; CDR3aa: CASSLGGRGNQPQHF; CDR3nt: TGTGCCAGCAGCTTGGGCGGGAGAGGGAATCAGCCCCAGCATTTT
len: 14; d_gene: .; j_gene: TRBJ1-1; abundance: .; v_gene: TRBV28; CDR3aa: CASSTDTLNTEAFF; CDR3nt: TGTGCCAGCAGCACAGACACCTTGAACACTGAAGCTTTCTTT
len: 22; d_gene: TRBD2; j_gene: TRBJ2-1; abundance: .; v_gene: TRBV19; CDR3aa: CARPRSKTETSGRARSYNEQFF; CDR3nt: TGTGCCAGGCCTAGGAGTAAAACGGAGACTAGCGGGAGGGCCCGTTCTTACAATGAGCAGTTCTTC
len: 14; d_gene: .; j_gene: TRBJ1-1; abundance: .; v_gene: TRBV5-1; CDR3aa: CASSFDRLVTEAFF; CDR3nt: TGCGCCAGCAGCTTTGACAGGTTGGTCACTGAAGCTTTCTTT
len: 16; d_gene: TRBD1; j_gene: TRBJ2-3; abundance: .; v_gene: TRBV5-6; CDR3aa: CASSLGAGQGADTQYF; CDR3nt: TGTGCCAGCAGCTTGGGGGCGGGGCAGGGGGCGGATACGCAGTATTTT
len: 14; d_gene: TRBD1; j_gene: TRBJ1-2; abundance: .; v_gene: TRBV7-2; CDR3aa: CASSSRQGRDGYTF; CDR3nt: TGTGCCAGCAGCTCACGACAGGGGAGGGATGGCTACACCTTC
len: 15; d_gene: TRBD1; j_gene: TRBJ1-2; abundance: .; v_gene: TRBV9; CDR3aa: CASSVGGQGSWGYTF; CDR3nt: TGTGCCAGCAGCGTAGGGGGACAGGGGTCGTGGGGCTACACCTTC
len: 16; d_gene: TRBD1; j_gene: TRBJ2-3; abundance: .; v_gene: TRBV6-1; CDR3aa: CASSEPDRSRTDTQYF; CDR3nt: TGTGCCAGCAGTGAACCGGACAGGTCCCGCACAGATACGCAGTATTTT
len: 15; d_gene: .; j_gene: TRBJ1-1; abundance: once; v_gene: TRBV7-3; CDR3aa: CASSLKGKGWTEAFF; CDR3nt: TGTGCCAGCAGCTTAAAGGGGAAGGGTTGGACTGAAGCTTTCTTT
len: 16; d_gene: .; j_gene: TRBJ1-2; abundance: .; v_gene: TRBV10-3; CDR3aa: CAISESRREVISGYTF; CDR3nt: TGTGCCATCAGTGAGTCGCGTCGGGAGGTAATCAGTGGCTACACCTTC
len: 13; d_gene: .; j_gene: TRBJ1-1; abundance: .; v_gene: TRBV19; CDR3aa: CASSPTGSTEAFF; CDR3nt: TGTGCCAGTAGTCCGACAGGTAGCACTGAAGCTTTCTTT
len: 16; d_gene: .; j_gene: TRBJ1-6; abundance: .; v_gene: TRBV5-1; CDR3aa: CASSRESSSYNSPLHF; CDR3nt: TGCGCCAGCAGCCGGGAGAGTAGCTCCTATAATTCACCCCTCCACTTT
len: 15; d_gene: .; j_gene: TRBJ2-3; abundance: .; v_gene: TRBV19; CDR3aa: CASSPRRERTDTQYF; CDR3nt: TGTGCCAGTAGTCCCCGGAGGGAGCGGACAGATACGCAGTATTTT
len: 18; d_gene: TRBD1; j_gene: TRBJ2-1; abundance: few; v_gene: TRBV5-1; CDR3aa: CASRIGQGAFLGLNEQFF; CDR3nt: TGCGCCAGCAGGATCGGACAGGGGGCTTTCCTCGGACTCAATGAGCAGTTCTTC
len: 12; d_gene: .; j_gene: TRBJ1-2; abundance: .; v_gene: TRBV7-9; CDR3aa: CASSSDSRGYTF; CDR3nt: TGTGCCAGCAGCTCAGACAGCCGCGGCTACACCTTC
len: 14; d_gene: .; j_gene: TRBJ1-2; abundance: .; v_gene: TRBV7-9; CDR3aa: CASSLDGAPYGYTF; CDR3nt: TGTGCCAGCAGCTTAGATGGGGCGCCCTATGGCTACACCTTC
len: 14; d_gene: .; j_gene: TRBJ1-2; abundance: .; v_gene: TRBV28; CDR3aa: CASISSDGIYGYTF; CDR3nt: TGTGCCAGCATCTCGAGCGACGGCATCTATGGCTACACCTTC
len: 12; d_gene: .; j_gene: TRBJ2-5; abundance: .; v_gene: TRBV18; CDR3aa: CASSNYGETQYF; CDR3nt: TGTGCCAGCTCCAACTACGGGGAGACCCAGTACTTC
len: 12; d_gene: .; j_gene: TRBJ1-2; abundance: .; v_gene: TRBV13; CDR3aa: CASSRRDYGYTF; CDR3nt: TGTGCCAGCAGCCGTCGGGACTATGGCTACACCTTC
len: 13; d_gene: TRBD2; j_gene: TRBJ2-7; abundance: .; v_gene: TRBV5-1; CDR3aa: CASSSGLVWEQYF; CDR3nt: TGCGCCAGCAGCTCGGGACTAGTTTGGGAGCAGTACTTC
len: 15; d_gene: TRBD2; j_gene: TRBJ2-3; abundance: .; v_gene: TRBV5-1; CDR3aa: CASSLGLAGTDTQYF; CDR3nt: TGCGCCAGCAGCTTGGGCTTAGCGGGAACAGATACGCAGTATTTT
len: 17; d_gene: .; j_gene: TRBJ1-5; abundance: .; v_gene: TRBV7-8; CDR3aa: CASNPGGWYSSNQPQHF; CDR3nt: TGTGCCAGCAACCCAGGAGGATGGTACTCTAGCAATCAGCCCCAGCATTTT
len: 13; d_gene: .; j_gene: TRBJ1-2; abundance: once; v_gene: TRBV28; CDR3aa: CASSSHGVYGYTF; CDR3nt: TGTGCCAGCAGTTCCCACGGGGTGTATGGCTACACCTTC
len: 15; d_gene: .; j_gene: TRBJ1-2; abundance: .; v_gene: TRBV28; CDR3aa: CASTRVQATNYGYTF; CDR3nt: TGTGCCAGCACCAGAGTACAGGCAACTAACTATGGCTACACCTTC
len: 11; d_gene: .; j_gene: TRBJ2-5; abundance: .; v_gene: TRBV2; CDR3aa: CASEGRETQYF; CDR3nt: TGTGCCAGCGAGGGGAGGGAGACCCAGTACTTC
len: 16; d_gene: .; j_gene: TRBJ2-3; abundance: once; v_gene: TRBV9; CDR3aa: CASSVSWTTSTDTQYF; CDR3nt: TGTGCCAGCAGCGTTTCGTGGACTACTAGCACAGATACGCAGTATTTT
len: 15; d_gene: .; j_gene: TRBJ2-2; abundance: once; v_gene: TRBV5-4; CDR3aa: CASSLRGLIAGELFF; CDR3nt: TGTGCCAGCAGCTTACGCGGGTTAATTGCCGGGGAGCTGTTTTTT
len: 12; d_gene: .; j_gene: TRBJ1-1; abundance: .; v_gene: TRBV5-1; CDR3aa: CASSLGSAEAFF; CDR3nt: TGCGCCAGCAGCTTGGGTTCGGCTGAAGCTTTCTTT
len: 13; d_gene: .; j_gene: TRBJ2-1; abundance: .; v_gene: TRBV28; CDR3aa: CASTLLVRNEQFF; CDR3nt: TGTGCCAGCACCCTCCTAGTTCGGAATGAGCAGTTCTTC
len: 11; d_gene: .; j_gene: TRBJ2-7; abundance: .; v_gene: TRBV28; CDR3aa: CASREGYEQYF; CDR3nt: TGTGCCTCCCGGGAAGGCTACGAGCAGTACTTC
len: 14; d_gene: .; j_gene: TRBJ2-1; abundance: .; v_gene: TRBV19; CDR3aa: CASRTQSSYNEQFF; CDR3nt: TGTGCCAGTAGAACACAGTCCTCCTACAATGAGCAGTTCTTC
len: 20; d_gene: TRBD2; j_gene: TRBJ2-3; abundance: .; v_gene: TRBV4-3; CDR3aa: CASSQSSSGRITWGPDTQYF; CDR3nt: TGCGCCAGCAGCCAATCGTCTAGCGGGAGAATTACCTGGGGTCCAGATACGCAGTATTTT
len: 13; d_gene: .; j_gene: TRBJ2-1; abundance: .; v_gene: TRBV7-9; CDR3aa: CASSLGSFNEQFF; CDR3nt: TGTGCCAGCAGCTTAGGGAGTTTTAATGAGCAGTTCTTC
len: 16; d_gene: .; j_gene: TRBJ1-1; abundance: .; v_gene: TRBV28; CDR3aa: CASSSDSKTTNTEAFF; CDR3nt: TGTGCCAGCAGTTCGGACAGTAAGACAACGAACACTGAAGCTTTCTTT
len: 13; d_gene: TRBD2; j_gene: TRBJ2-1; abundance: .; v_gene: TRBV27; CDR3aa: CASSRLAGNEQFF; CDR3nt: TGTGCCAGCAGTAGACTAGCGGGAAATGAGCAGTTCTTC
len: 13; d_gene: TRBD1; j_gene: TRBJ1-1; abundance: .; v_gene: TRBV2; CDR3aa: CASQPGQHTEAFF; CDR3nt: TGTGCCAGCCAACCGGGACAGCACACTGAAGCTTTCTTT
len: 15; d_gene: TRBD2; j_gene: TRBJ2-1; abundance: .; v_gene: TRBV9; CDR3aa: CASSGAGASYNEQFF; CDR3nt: TGTGCCAGCAGCGGAGCGGGAGCCTCCTACAATGAGCAGTTCTTC
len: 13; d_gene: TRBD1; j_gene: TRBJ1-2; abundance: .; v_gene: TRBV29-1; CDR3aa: CSVDPGQGYGYTF; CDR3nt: TGCAGCGTTGACCCGGGACAGGGCTATGGCTACACCTTC
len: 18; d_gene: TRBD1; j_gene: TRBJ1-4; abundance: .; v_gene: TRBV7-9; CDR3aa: CASSSDRDWESTNEKLFF; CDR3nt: TGTGCCAGCAGCTCCGACAGGGATTGGGAATCAACTAATGAAAAACTGTTTTTT
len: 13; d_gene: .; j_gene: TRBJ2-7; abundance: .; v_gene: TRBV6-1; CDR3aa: CATRQGLYYEQYF; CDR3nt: TGTGCCACCCGCCAGGGACTTTACTACGAGCAGTACTTC
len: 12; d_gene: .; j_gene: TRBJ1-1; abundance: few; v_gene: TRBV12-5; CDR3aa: CASGRGNTEAFF; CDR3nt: TGTGCTAGTGGTCGGGGGAACACTGAAGCTTTCTTT
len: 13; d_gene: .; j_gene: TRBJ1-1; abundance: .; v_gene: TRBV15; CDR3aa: CATRRAGNTEAFF; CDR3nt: TGTGCCACCAGGAGGGCGGGGAACACTGAAGCTTTCTTT
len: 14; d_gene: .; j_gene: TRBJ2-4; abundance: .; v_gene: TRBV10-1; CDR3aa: CASSEQAPKNIQYF; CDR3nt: TGCGCCAGCAGCGAGCAGGCTCCCAAAAACATTCAGTACTTC
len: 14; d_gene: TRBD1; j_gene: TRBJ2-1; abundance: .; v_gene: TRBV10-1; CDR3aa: CASSVGTGGFEQFF; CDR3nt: TGCGCCAGCAGTGTAGGGACAGGGGGCTTTGAGCAGTTCTTC
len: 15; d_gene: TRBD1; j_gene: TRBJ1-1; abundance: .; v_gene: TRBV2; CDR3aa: CASRTGTGDRTEAFF; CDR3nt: TGTGCCAGCAGGACTGGGACAGGGGATAGGACTGAAGCTTTCTTT
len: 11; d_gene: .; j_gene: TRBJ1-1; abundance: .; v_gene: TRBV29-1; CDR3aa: CSVYEGAEAFF; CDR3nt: TGCAGCGTTTACGAAGGGGCTGAAGCTTTCTTT